The clone carrying this T cell receptor beta chain was found many times. Its antigen remains unidentified. The sample comes from a study of T cells in Graves' hyperthyroidism and ophthalmopathy. In the study overall: The initial diagnosis was the point when peripheral blood was collected, ahead of any treatment. Study observations and caveats: Most expanded thyroid clonotypes above 0.001 recurred in blood.

From RNA transcripts, TCR beta CDR3 regions were amplified. HTBI primers were used for first-round RT-PCR of the TCR CDR3. TCRdb reprocessed the multiplex PCR reads via MiXCR and lists one record per CDR3 protein. This repertoire shows 600,000 to 700,000 distinct CDR3 sequences, about 15% found once; its top ten account for roughly 4.5%. This CDR3 has 14 residues. V was cut by 5 bases and J by 0 bases, with 11 bases left in between. In germline, CDR1 is SGHRS, CDR2 YFSETQ. The clonotype originates from a woman aged 40 to 49 with Graves' ophthalmopathy. Material: blood. The chain joins TRBV5-1 to TRBJ1-1; D may be TRBD1 (6 bases). CDR3 nucleotides: TGCGCCAGCAGTTATACAGGGCTGAACACTGAAGCTTTCTTT. This encodes CASSYTGLNTEAFF.